Listed below are T cell receptor beta chains from one sample, sequenced in a study of T cell changes during pregnancy in multiple sclerosis. The method was immunoSEQ multiplex PCR; TCRdb's version includes in-frame clones alone and lacks a portion of them. The profile shows about 59,000 clones, over 90% of them singletons. Here the sequenced sample was CD8+ T cells from peripheral blood mononuclear cells, taken in the third trimester of pregnancy. The receptors stem from a female donor with multiple sclerosis, enrolled in a pregnancy study. Each CDR3 is given with its conserved first and last residue. A D gene is named only where the DNA matches it firmly. Clone sizes are given selectively: once, few, many, or a class where the clone is expanded.

size,V,D,J,DNA,CDR3
-,TRBV28,TRBD2,TRBJ2-7,TGTGCCAGCAGTCAGGGCACTAGCGGGCACGAGCAGTACTTC,CASSQGTSGHEQYF
-,TRBV7-6,TRBD2,TRBJ2-7,TGTGCCAGCAGCTTAGTCCTAGCGGGAGGGGGCGAGCAGTACTTC,CASSLVLAGGGEQYF
few,TRBV7-8,-,TRBJ1-1,TGTGCCAGCAGCTCTCTCCGGTACACTGAAGCTTTCTTT,CASSSLRYTEAFF
-,TRBV11-2,-,TRBJ2-5,TGTGCCAGCAGCTTAGGTACAGGGAGAGAGACCCAGTACTTC,CASSLGTGRETQYF
-,TRBV28,TRBD1,TRBJ1-2,TGTGCCAGCAGTTCTGGGGGACAGGGGCCTAACTATGGCTACACCTTC,CASSSGGQGPNYGYTF
-,TRBV15,-,TRBJ2-1,TGTGCCACCAGCTCTGGGAGGACACGTAATGAGCAGTTCTTC,CATSSGRTRNEQFF
-,TRBV5-6,TRBD2,TRBJ2-2,TGTGCCAGCAGCTTGGGCGGGGGCACCGGGGAGCTGTTTTTT,CASSLGGGTGELFF
-,TRBV5-4,-,TRBJ2-3,TGTGCCAGCAGCCCAAACACAGATACGCAGTATTTT,CASSPNTDTQYF
-,TRBV19,-,TRBJ1-5,TGTGCCAGTAGCGGAGAGGGAGGGCGCAATCAGCCCCAGCATTTT,CASSGEGGRNQPQHF
-,TRBV10-1,-,TRBJ2-5,TGCGCCAGCAGTGACTTTGGAGGGCCTGGAGAGACCCAGTACTTC,CASSDFGGPGETQYF
-,TRBV6-4,-,TRBJ2-7,TGTGCCAGCAGTGATGGGCAGGGCTACGAGCAGTACTTC,CASSDGQGYEQYF
-,TRBV12-2,-,TRBJ1-1,TGTGCAAGTCGCTTCCCTCCGGGGACTTTAGACAGTAACACTGAAGCTTTCTTT,CASRFPPGTLDSNTEAFF
-,TRBV28,TRBD2,TRBJ2-1,TGTGCCAGCAGTGTCCACCGGGAGAGCGGGAGACGAAGGAATGAGCAGTTCTTC,CASSVHRESGRRRNEQFF
-,TRBV2,TRBD1,TRBJ2-1,TGTGCCAGCACTCCGGGACAGGTATCACTTTCCTACAATGAGCAGTTCTTC,CASTPGQVSLSYNEQFF
few,TRBV13,-,TRBJ1-2,TGTGCCAGCAGCTTAGGCCTCAGCAGGGACTATGGCTACACCTTC,CASSLGLSRDYGYTF
-,TRBV7-9,-,TRBJ2-2,TGTGCCAGCAGCCTTGTCGCGAACACCGGGGAGCTGTTTTTT,CASSLVANTGELFF
-,TRBV14,-,TRBJ2-7,TGTGCCAGCAGCCAAGAGGCTAGCGCCGCCTACGAGCAGTACTTC,CASSQEASAAYEQYF
-,TRBV15,-,TRBJ2-3,TGTGCCACCAGCAGGGACGGGGAGGACAGGCCACCAGATACGCAGTATTTT,CATSRDGEDRPPDTQYF
-,TRBV5-1,TRBD2,TRBJ2-4,TGCGCCAGCAGCTTGTACCCGGGAGGGGATGGCATTCAGTACTTC,CASSLYPGGDGIQYF
-,TRBV27,-,TRBJ2-7,TGTGCCACTGGACATAACTACGAGCAGTACTTC,CATGHNYEQYF
-,TRBV27,-,TRBJ1-5,TGTGCCAGCAGTTTCACAGGGTCCAATCAGCCCCAGCATTTT,CASSFTGSNQPQHF
-,TRBV6-1,TRBD2,TRBJ2-5,TGTGCCAGCAGTGCCGACGGGACTAGCGGGAGCCGGGGTCAAGAGACCCAGTACTTC,CASSADGTSGSRGQETQYF
-,TRBV6-6,TRBD1,TRBJ2-1,TGTGCCAGCAGTTACGGACCCGGGACAGGGGTGAATGAGCAGTTCTTC,CASSYGPGTGVNEQFF
-,TRBV5-1,-,TRBJ1-1,TGCGCCAGCAACTTGGGCGGGGAGTACACTGAAGCTTTCTTT,CASNLGGEYTEAFF
-,TRBV28,-,TRBJ1-2,TGTGCCAGCAGTTTCCAGGGTATACTCTATGGCTACACCTTC,CASSFQGILYGYTF
-,TRBV7-9,TRBD2,TRBJ2-4,TGTGCCAGCAGCTTAGCGGGAGGGCTCGCGGACATTCAGTACTTC,CASSLAGGLADIQYF
-,TRBV6-1,-,TRBJ2-1,TGTGCCAGCGGGTCCAGCCGACACCCCTACAATGAGCAGTTCTTC,CASGSSRHPYNEQFF
-,TRBV19,-,TRBJ1-5,TGTGCCAGTAGTATAGGTCACGGGGACACGGTAAGGCCCCAGCATTTT,CASSIGHGDTVRPQHF
-,TRBV7-6,TRBD2,TRBJ2-2,TGTGCCAGCAGCCTGGGGACTAGCGGGGCCAACACCGGGGAGCTGTTTTTT,CASSLGTSGANTGELFF
-,TRBV14,-,TRBJ2-3,TGTGCCAGCAGCCCCCTATCCACAGATACGCAGTATTTT,CASSPLSTDTQYF
-,TRBV4-1,-,TRBJ2-7,TGCGCCAGCAGCCAAGTCTCCGGTAGCTCCTACGAGCAGTACTTC,CASSQVSGSSYEQYF
few,TRBV2,-,TRBJ1-2,TGTGCCAGTTTTACAGGGAGAGGGAATGGCTACACCTTC,CASFTGRGNGYTF
-,TRBV28,-,TRBJ1-2,TGTGCCAGCAGTTTTGGGGGGGGCTACACCTTC,CASSFGGGYTF
-,TRBV5-1,TRBD1,TRBJ1-1,TGCGCCAGCAGCCGACTACCGGGACAGGGTGTTCCAACTATGAACACTGAAGCTTTCTTT,CASSRLPGQGVPTMNTEAFF
-,TRBV4-1,-,TRBJ2-1,TGCGCCAGCAGCCTGACCGGGGTCAATGAGCAGTTCTTC,CASSLTGVNEQFF
-,TRBV13,TRBD1,TRBJ2-7,TGTGCCAGCAGCTTAGTAGGGACAGGGGAATACTACGAGCAGTACTTC,CASSLVGTGEYYEQYF
-,TRBV5-6,TRBD1,TRBJ1-2,TGTGCCAGCAGCCAAGGACAGGGGCAGGGCTACACCTTC,CASSQGQGQGYTF
-,TRBV29-1,TRBD2,TRBJ2-7,TGCAGCGTCGAGGGACTAGCGGGAGGAACGGAAAGCTACGAGCAGTACTTC,CSVEGLAGGTESYEQYF
-,TRBV14,-,TRBJ2-3,TGTGCCAGCAGCTTCCTCTTTAGCATCGGGGGCACAGATACGCAGTATTTT,CASSFLFSIGGTDTQYF